Shown below are 11 T cell receptor beta chains from a single sample sequenced in a study of shared clonotypes between healthy human individuals. Produced via immunoSEQ multiplex PCR; TCRdb's table is partial and in-frame only. The sample holds around 560,000 clones, 85% to 95% seen once. Positive CCR7 selection of CD45RO-negative cells yielded the naive CD8 cells, and terminally differentiated effector memory CD45RA+ cells were excluded. The sequenced sample was naive CD8+ T cells sorted from blood. Every receptor here comes from a woman aged 25 to 39 in good health.

The rearrangement uses TRBV27 and TRBJ2-4; 11 bases match TRBD1. Germline V gene sequence: CDR1 MNHEY, CDR2 SMNVEV (reference sequence). The CDR3 consists of 14 residues. V shed 4 bases and J 7 bases; nucleotides not matched to a gene: 3. CDR3 region: CASSSRTGGNIQYF. CDR3 nucleotides: TGTGCCAGCAGTTCAAGGACAGGGGGCAACATTCAGTACTTC.

Worth noting for this clone: At the DNA level, this CDR3 is encoded by other sequences in the same sample as well. V is TRBV9 and J is TRBJ1-3; D is unclear. The CDR3 consists of 15 residues. Trimming shortened V by 2 bases and J by 0 bases, and 9 bases separated the two germline ends. Per germline, CDR1 SGDLS and CDR2 YYNGEE. The CDR3 reads CASSVRGNSGNTIYF. DNA for the CDR3: TGTGCCAGCAGCGTCAGAGGTAACTCTGGAAACACCATATATTTT.

The rearrangement joins TRBV19 to TRBJ2-7; possible D gene TRBD2, 6 bases. This CDR3 is built from 15 residues. V lost 3 bases, J lost 5 bases, and 17 bases lay in between. Germline V gene sequence: CDR1 LNHDA, CDR2 SQIVND (reference sequence). CDR3 sequence: CASSIAILAGDEQYF. The CDR3 DNA reads TGTGCCAGTAGTATTGCGATACTAGCTGGGGACGAGCAGTACTTC.

This chain links TRBV23-1 with TRBJ1-2; D uncertain. TRBV23-1 falls under the ORF class, with uncertain function. Trimming shortened V by 0 bases and J by 4 bases, and 12 bases separated the two germline ends. This CDR3 region has 15 residues. In DNA form, the CDR3 reads TGCGCCAGCAGTCAATCTAGGGATCCCGCCTATGGCTACACCTTC. Amino acid sequence: CASSQSRDPAYGYTF.

The chain is built from TRBV7-9 and TRBJ2-3, with 10 bases aligning to TRBD2. V trimming: 6 bases; J trimming: 4 bases; junction bases outside the gene matches: 7. This CDR3 comprises 15 residues. CDR1 and CDR2 (germline): SEHNR, FQNEAQ (reference sequence). The CDR3 protein is CASRLGLAPSDTQYF. The CDR3, as DNA: TGTGCCAGCAGATTGGGACTAGCGCCTTCAGATACGCAGTATTTT.

The sample holds one count of this clone. The rearrangement joins TRBV27 to TRBJ2-1; possible D gene TRBD2, 6 bases. The CDR3 length is 16 residues. The germline CDR1 and CDR2 sequences are MNHEY and SMNVEV (reference sequence). V lost 1 base, J lost 5 bases, and 15 bases lay in between. The CDR3 region is CASSLLGGGRNNEQFF. The CDR3 DNA is TGTGCCAGCAGTTTATTGGGGGGAGGTCGAAACAATGAGCAGTTCTTC.

J is TRBJ1-4 and V is TRBV7-9; tentative D call: TRBD1 (5 bases). Trimming cost V 1 base and J 7 bases, with 13 bases left between them. Germline CDR1 SEHNR, CDR2 FQNEAQ (reference sequence). The CDR3 sequence is 15 residues long. The CDR3: CASSLGSQGVEKLFF. CDR3 DNA sequence: TGTGCCAGCAGCTTAGGAAGTCAGGGTGTTGAAAAACTGTTTTTT.

The gene calls are TRBV11-2 and TRBJ2-7, with D unresolved. CDR3 length equals 14 residues. Germline assignment: CDR1 SGHAT and CDR2 FQNNGV. V was shortened by 2 bases and J by 0 bases, with 8 bases between the two germline ends. The CDR3 DNA sequence: TGTGCCAGCAGCTTAAAGGATCACTCCTACGAGCAGTACTTC. Translation gives CASSLKDHSYEQYF.

This clone has just one count. The gene calls are TRBV19 and TRBJ2-1; 8 bases are a match to TRBD1. The trim removed 3 bases at V and 6 bases at J, leaving 1 base unmatched. The CDR3 is 13 amino acids. Germline V lookup: CDR1 LNHDA, CDR2 SQIVND (reference sequence). CDR3 sequence (DNA): TGTGCCAGTAGTATCGGGACAGGCAATGAGCAGTTCTTC. Its protein is CASSIGTGNEQFF.

The V gene is TRBV29-1, the J gene TRBJ2-6; 7 bases agree with TRBD1. This CDR3 region has 17 residues. V was pared by 1 base and J by 10 bases, with 16 bases of the junction left unmatched. CDR1 is SQVTM, CDR2 ANQGSEA, per germline. CDR3 loop: CSVEVWDSRKRRNVLTF. For the CDR3, the DNA is TGCAGCGTTGAAGTCTGGGACAGCCGAAAGAGACGTAACGTCCTGACTTTC.

The V and J genes are TRBV29-1 and TRBJ2-5; D not resolved. The J call is uncertain, as TRBJ2-7 better fits the DNA end. Looked up from germline, CDR1 is SQVTM and CDR2 is ANQGSEA. This CDR3 spans 11 amino acids. This CDR3 is CSVTVSYEQYF. CDR3 nucleotide sequence: TGCAGCGTTACAGTATCCTACGAGCAGTACTTC.